This T cell receptor (beta chain) emerged from a study of CD8+CD57+ T cells in acquired aplastic anemia. Points on this clonotype: The germline gene is not matched at one end of the junction; a read error may be the cause.

CDR3 and TCR beta VDJ profiling relied on genomic DNA as the template. From the reads, TCRdb called clonotypes with MiXCR, one entry per CDR3 protein. The profile shows under 500,000 distinct CDR3 sequences, 25% to 40% of them singletons. The CDR3 extends over 19 amino acids. Per the germline V gene, CDR1 is LNHDA and CDR2 is SQIVND (reference sequence). It was patients with CD8+CD57+ cell expansion by flow cytometry who were chosen for sequencing. Sequenced material: sorted CD4+, CD8+, or CD8+CD57+ T cells (not recorded which) from PBMCs. This chain connects TRBV19 to TRBJ2-7, with D maybe TRBD1 (5 bases). The source of this sequence is a human donor with aplastic anemia. CDR3 nucleotides: TGTGCCAGTAGTATAGACTTAATGACAGTCGCAGGCTTCTCCGACGAGCAGTACTTC. Its translation is CASSIDLMTVAGFSDEQYF.